Listed here is a single TCR beta chain. The protocol was immunoSEQ multiplex PCR, while the TCRdb copy is restricted to in-frame clones and leaves out a portion. Of roughly 59,000 clones listed, less than 85% are singletons. The V end lost 8 bases, the J end lost 1 base, and 17 bases lay between the germline ends. CDR1 and CDR2 from the germline V gene are SEHNR and FQNEAQ (reference sequence). The CDR3 loop spans 15 amino acids. The data are from a study of blood T cell repertoires in COVID-19. The chain recombines TRBV7-9 with TRBJ1-1; D gene unclear. Sequencing was done on a sample of peripheral blood. The receptor was isolated from a human donor in a cohort sampled during active COVID-19. CDR3: CASGLIELGNTEAFF. DNA for the CDR3: TGTGCCAGCGGACTTATAGAGCTGGGGAACACTGAAGCTTTCTTT.